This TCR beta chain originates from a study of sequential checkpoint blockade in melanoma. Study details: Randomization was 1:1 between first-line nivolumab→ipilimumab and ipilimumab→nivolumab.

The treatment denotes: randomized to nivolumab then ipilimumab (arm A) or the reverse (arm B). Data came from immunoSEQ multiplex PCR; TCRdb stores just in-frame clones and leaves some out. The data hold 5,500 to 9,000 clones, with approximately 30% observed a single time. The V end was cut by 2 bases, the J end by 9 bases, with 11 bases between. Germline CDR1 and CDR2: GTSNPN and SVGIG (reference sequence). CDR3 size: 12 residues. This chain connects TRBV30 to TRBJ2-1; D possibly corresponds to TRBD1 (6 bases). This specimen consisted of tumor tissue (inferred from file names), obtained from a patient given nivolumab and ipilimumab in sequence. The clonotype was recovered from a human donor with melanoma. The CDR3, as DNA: TGTGCCTGGAGTAAAACAGGGATTGAGCAGTTCTTC. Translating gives CAWSKTGIEQFF.